This T cell receptor beta chain emerged from a study of blood T cells in healthy people across ages. Germline V lookup: CDR1 SGHRS, CDR2 YFSETQ. This CDR3 comprises 13 residues. The V gene end was trimmed by 4 bases and the J gene end by 9 bases; junction bases not matched to a gene: 5. PCR was performed a second time for 7 to 11 cycles using a sample-barcoded 5' primer and a J-beta primer mix. Via MiXCR, TCRdb re-called the 5' RACE reads, giving one row per CDR3 protein. In the table there are 1.5 million to 2 million distinct CDR3 sequences, around 50% of which are singletons. This TCR was sampled from a woman aged 35 to 49 in good health. Material: blood. This chain uses TRBV5-1 with TRBJ2-1; 9 positions match TRBD2. The CDR3 spells CASSVPTSGEQFF. The CDR3 region has the DNA TGCGCCAGCAGCGTACCGACTAGCGGTGAGCAGTTCTTC.